A single sample is the source of the 22 T cell receptor beta chains below, sequenced in a study of OX40 agonist ivuxolimab in advanced cancers. Clones were sequenced by immunoSEQ multiplex PCR, and TCRdb holds only the in-frame ones, with some missing. The sample includes tens of thousands of clones, roughly 85% of them seen just once. Sequenced material: CD4+ or CD8+ T cells sorted from blood, taken in a trial of the OX40 agonist ivuxolimab. These receptors all come from an adult with an advanced solid tumor such as melanoma, head and neck, liver or kidney cancer.

The rearrangement joins TRBV6-4 to TRBJ1-5, with TRBD1 matching 7 bases. This CDR3 has 14 amino acids. J was trimmed by 6 bases and V by 2 bases; bases with no gene match: 4. Germline values: CDR1 MRHNA, CDR2 SNTAGT. In nucleotides, the CDR3 is TGTGCCAGCAGTGACAGACAGGGCGGTCAGCCCCAGCATTTT. It is translated as CASSDRQGGQPQHF.

This clone was seen only a few times. The chain links TRBV7-9 to TRBJ1-1; D call uncertain. CDR1 and CDR2 (germline): SEHNR, FQNEAQ (reference sequence). This CDR3 is built from 14 residues. V dropped 2 bases and J dropped 4 bases, with 11 bases sitting between them. The CDR3 coding sequence is TGTGCCAGCAGCTTACGATCGGAGAGCACTGAAGCTTTCTTT. This sequence encodes CASSLRSESTEAFF.

The chain uses TRBV6-1 and TRBJ1-5; D is ambiguous. CDR1 and CDR2 from the germline V gene are MNHNS and SASEGT. V lost 6 bases and J 2 bases, leaving 14 bases between the germline ends. The length of the CDR3 is 15 residues. The CDR3 sequence is CASSPDPRGNQPQHF. CDR3 bases: TGTGCCAGCAGCCCGGACCCTCGCGGCAATCAGCCCCAGCATTTT.

The chain recombines TRBV19 with TRBJ2-1; the match to TRBD2 covers 10 bases. The trim removed 4 bases at V and 7 bases at J, leaving 4 bases unmatched. The length of the CDR3 is 14 residues. Germline V gene data show CDR1 as LNHDA and CDR2 as SQIVND (reference sequence). Here the CDR3 DNA reads TGTGCCAGTAGTAACCTAGCGGGGGTTAATGAGCAGTTCTTC. Translated: CASSNLAGVNEQFF.

As DNA, the CDR3 is TGTGCCATCAGTGCGGGCGGGGGGGCCCCGGATACGCAGTATTTT. It codes for CAISAGGGAPDTQYF. The gene calls are TRBV10-3 and TRBJ2-3; 9 nucleotides align to TRBD2. The junction had 8 bases not matched to a gene; V was cut back by 4 bases and J by 6 bases. In germline, CDR1 is ENHRY, CDR2 SYGVKD. The CDR3 sequence is 15 residues long.

The rearrangement uses TRBV27 and TRBJ2-7; D might be TRBD2 (7 bases). The CDR3 is made up of 15 amino acids. Trimming shortened V by 2 bases and J by 2 bases, and 13 bases separated the two germline ends. Germline CDR1 and CDR2: MNHEY and SMNVEV (reference sequence). The CDR3 DNA follows: TGTGCCAGCAGTTTAGTCGGGGGGCCCACCTACGAGCAGTACTTC. Translated, it gives CASSLVGGPTYEQYF.

The V gene is TRBV2, the J gene TRBJ1-6; 9 bases match TRBD1. The trim removed 6 bases at V and 4 bases at J, leaving 4 bases unmatched. This CDR3 comprises 15 residues. Germline-derived CDR1 and CDR2 are SNHLY and FYNNEI. The CDR3 loop reads CASSDGTGYNSPLHF. The DNA of the CDR3 is TGTGCCAGCAGCGACGGGACAGGGTATAATTCACCCCTCCACTTT.

This chain uses TRBV9 with TRBJ2-5; 11 nucleotides match TRBD2. In germline, CDR1 is SGDLS, CDR2 YYNGEE. The CDR3 runs to 18 residues. J gave up 6 bases and V 0 bases, and 13 bases lay outside the gene matches. In nucleotides, the CDR3 is TGTGCCAGCAGCGTAGGGGTTAGCGGGGGGGCCAACGGACAGACCCAGTACTTC. Amino acids: CASSVGVSGGANGQTQYF.

Only a few counts were recorded for this clone. V gene TRBV7-3 combines with J gene TRBJ2-7; D is undetermined. The V gene's germline CDR1 is SGHTA and CDR2 FQGTGA. There are 16 residues in the CDR3. V was shortened by 0 bases and J by 1 base, with 13 bases between the two germline ends. The CDR3 DNA reads TGTGCCAGCAGCTTAACCCCCACTTCGAATTCCTACGAGCAGTACTTC. Translating it yields CASSLTPTSNSYEQYF.

The chain couples TRBV7-8 to TRBJ1-5, with D tentatively TRBD1 (6 bases). The V gene lost 6 bases and the J gene lost 6 bases, with 18 bases spanning the gap. Looked up from germline, CDR1 is SGHVS and CDR2 is FQNEAQ. The CDR3 is 15 residues long. The DNA for the CDR3 is TGTGCCAGCAGTCTATCTACAGGGTTAGGTCAGCCCCAGCATTTT. This translates into CASSLSTGLGQPQHF.

The chain uses TRBV6-1 and TRBJ1-1; tentatively, D is TRBD1 (5 bases). V gave up 7 bases and J gave up 0 bases, with 12 bases separating them. The CDR3 totals 14 residues. CDR1 is MNHNS and CDR2 is SASEGT in the germline V gene. CDR3 sequence (DNA): TGTGCCAGCACCTATGGGACTGTGAACACTGAAGCTTTCTTT. Amino acid sequence: CASTYGTVNTEAFF.

This clone was recorded once. The chain is built from TRBV4-2 and TRBJ1-3; a possible D gene is TRBD1 (5 bases). Deletions cut 4 bases from V and 0 bases from J, with 19 bases between. The CDR3 sequence is 18 residues long. Germline-derived CDR1 and CDR2 are LGHNA and YNFKEQ. The CDR3 reads CASSLVAGSVGSGNTIYF. CDR3 bases: TGTGCCAGCAGCCTAGTTGCAGGGAGTGTCGGCTCTGGAAACACCATATATTTT.

This clone appeared once. This chain joins TRBV6-7 and TRBJ2-7, with 10 bases that match TRBD1. TRBV6-7 is reported as an ORF; its role is uncertain. Losses at the gene ends were 6 bases for V and 6 bases for J; bases not matched to a gene: 32. The CDR3 is made up of 22 amino acids. This chain's CDR3 is CASRRSGTGAARRVGIPSEQYF. CDR3 bases: TGTGCCAGCAGGCGATCCGGGACAGGGGCCGCACGGAGAGTGGGGATTCCTAGCGAGCAGTACTTC.

The chain combines TRBV28 with TRBJ1-2, with TRBD1 matching over 7 bases. CDR1 is MDHEN and CDR2 is SYDVKM in the germline V gene. The CDR3 sequence is 13 residues long. V was pared by 4 bases and J by 2 bases, with 1 base of the junction left unmatched. This chain's CDR3 is CASSSGQNYGYTF. CDR3 bases: TGTGCCAGCAGTTCGGGACAGAACTATGGCTACACCTTC.

This clone was found a few times. The rearrangement uses TRBV9 and TRBJ2-3, with 8 positions matching TRBD2. Germline V gene data show CDR1 as SGDLS and CDR2 as YYNGEE. After removal of 4 bases from V and 0 bases from J, the junction contained 7 bases not matched to a gene. The CDR3 length is 16 residues. The CDR3 DNA follows: TGTGCCAGCAGCCCGGGGGGGGACACGAGCACAGATACGCAGTATTTT. Its protein is CASSPGGDTSTDTQYF.

The chain is built from TRBV6-1 and TRBJ1-1; D may be TRBD1 (5 bases). The germline V gene has CDR1 MNHNS and CDR2 SASEGT. CDR3 length equals 12 residues. V was cut by 1 base and J by 11 bases, with 11 bases left in between. For the CDR3, the DNA is TGTGCCAGCAGTGAAGTCGGGCGGGGGGCTTTCTTT. Its translation is CASSEVGRGAFF.

This rearrangement joins TRBV4-2 to TRBJ2-3; D possibly corresponds to TRBD2 (7 bases). The CDR3 contains 15 residues. Germline CDR1 LGHNA, CDR2 YNFKEQ. V was shortened by 2 bases and J by 6 bases, with 15 bases between the two germline ends. CDR3 bases: TGTGCCAGCAGCCAACCGGGGGGCCGTATGGATACGCAGTATTTT. The encoded protein is CASSQPGGRMDTQYF.

The chain combines TRBV13 with TRBJ1-1; the D is unclear. The CDR3 totals 11 residues. Deletions cut 1 base from V and 9 bases from J, with 6 bases between. Germline V gene data show CDR1 as PRHDT and CDR2 as FYEKMQ (reference sequence). CDR3 DNA: TGTGCCAGCAGCTTAGAAGGTAAAGCTTTCTTT. Its protein is CASSLEGKAFF.

The J gene is TRBJ1-2, the V gene TRBV6-6; 8 nucleotides match TRBD1. The V segment lost 6 bases and the J segment 6 bases; nucleotides outside the gene matches: 6. The CDR3 is 13 residues long. Germline values: CDR1 MNHNY, CDR2 SVGAGI (reference sequence). CDR3 sequence: CASRPQGGDGYTF. In DNA form, the CDR3 reads TGTGCCAGCAGGCCACAGGGGGGTGATGGCTACACCTTC.

The V gene is TRBV10-2, the J gene TRBJ1-1, with D maybe TRBD1 (5 bases). V was trimmed by 3 bases and J by 1 base, leaving 12 bases between them. The CDR3 sequence is 15 residues long. From germline, CDR1 is WSHSY and CDR2 SAAADI. CDR3: CASSDRGRANTEAFF. In DNA, the CDR3 is TGCGCCAGCAGTGATCGGGGCAGGGCGAACACTGAAGCTTTCTTT.

This chain connects TRBV19 to TRBJ2-4; 10 nucleotides match TRBD1. This CDR3 spans 15 amino acids. Germline V gene lookup returns CDR1 LNHDA and CDR2 SQIVND (reference sequence). Trimming at V came to 5 bases and at J to 6 bases, leaving 7 bases not matched to a gene. The CDR3 DNA sequence: TGTGCCAGTAGTCCCACCCGGGACAGGGGAAACATTCAGTACTTC. Translating it yields CASSPTRDRGNIQYF.

V is TRBV10-3 and J is TRBJ1-1; weak D call: TRBD1 (6 bases). V gave up 11 bases and J gave up 9 bases, with 19 bases separating them. Germline V CDR1 and CDR2: ENHRY, SYGVKD. This CDR3 comprises 12 residues. DNA of the CDR3: TGTGCCGTCTGGGGGGGCGAGGATAAAGCTTTCTTT. Translated, it gives CAVWGGEDKAFF.